This T cell receptor beta chain originates from a study of blood T cell repertoires in COVID-19. Overall study: In each case, the material was cDNA or gDNA derived from T cells, B-cell-depleted T cells, or PBMCs.

The sample holds a few counts of this clone. V lost 3 bases, J lost 8 bases, and 10 bases lay in between. Germline CDR1 SEHNR, CDR2 FQNEAQ (reference sequence). The CDR3 runs to 12 residues. In the authors' workflow: For nucleated cells, counts were estimated from reference gene primer amplification. Profiled with immunoSEQ multiplex PCR; TCRdb holds only in-frame clones, not every one. That table is the source of V, J and clone size, and D and trimming were worked out from the DNA. The sample lists 140,000 or so clones; 88% were seen once. The sample taken for sequencing was peripheral blood. The rearrangement joins TRBV7-9 to TRBJ1-2, with D possibly being TRBD1 (5 bases). The TCR originated in a man aged 55 to 70 with active or convalescent COVID-19. This chain's CDR3 is CASSLGGGGYTF. CDR3 DNA sequence: TGTGCCAGCAGCTTGGGGGGAGGCGGCTACACCTTC.